Following are 8 T cell receptor beta chains from one sample sequenced in a study of OX40 agonist ivuxolimab in advanced cancers. Method: immunoSEQ multiplex PCR; TCRdb's copy keeps in-frame clones and lacks some. The sample shows more than 55,000 clones, roughly nine tenths of them seen only once. The source material was CD4+ or CD8+ T cells sorted from blood, sampled in a trial of the OX40 agonist ivuxolimab. These receptors all stem from an adult with an advanced solid tumor such as melanoma, head and neck, liver or kidney cancer.

The V and J genes are TRBV28 and TRBJ2-2; D perhaps matches TRBD1 (6 bases). This CDR3 spans 15 amino acids. Germline CDR1 and CDR2: MDHEN and SYDVKM. Trimming left V 6 bases short and J 7 bases short, with 18 bases between. The CDR3 is CASSPPGVEGGELFF. In DNA, the CDR3 is TGTGCCAGCAGCCCCCCAGGGGTTGAGGGCGGGGAGCTGTTTTTT.

The chain carries TRBV10-1 and TRBJ1-1, with D possibly being TRBD1 (5 bases). From germline, CDR1 is WNHNN and CDR2 SYGVQD (reference sequence). V dropped 5 bases and J dropped 4 bases, with 11 bases sitting between them. CDR3 length: 13 amino acids. CDR3 amino acids: CASSRGAFTEAFF. DNA for the CDR3: TGCGCCAGCAGTAGAGGGGCTTTCACTGAAGCTTTCTTT.

The chain employs TRBV7-2 and TRBJ2-7, with D hard to call. This CDR3 is 12 amino acids long. Germline-derived CDR1 and CDR2 are SGHTA and FQGNSA. The V and J ends lost 6 bases and 7 bases respectively, with 13 bases between them. For the CDR3, the DNA is TGTGCCAGCAGTCTGAACAGACGAGAGCAGTACTTC. Translating it yields CASSLNRREQYF.

V and J are TRBV4-3 and TRBJ1-3; 10 bases fit TRBD1. This CDR3 is 19 amino acids long. Germline values: CDR1 LGHNA, CDR2 YSLEER. V was pared by 5 bases and J by 0 bases, with 13 bases of the junction left unmatched. The CDR3 is CASSLSGTGASNSGNTIYF. DNA of the CDR3: TGCGCCAGCAGCTTATCCGGGACAGGGGCCTCCAACTCTGGAAACACCATATATTTT.

CDR3 DNA sequence: TGTGCCAGCAGTTTGACCCCAACTAGCGGGAGGGGGGGGCAGTACTTC. Its translation: CASSLTPTSGRGGQYF. The chain carries TRBV28 and TRBJ2-7; 13 bases agree with TRBD2. Trimming took 3 bases from V and 9 from J; bases not matched to a gene: 11. Looked up from germline, CDR1 is MDHEN and CDR2 is SYDVKM. CDR3 length equals 16 residues.

This clone was seen just once. CDR3 sequence reads: CASSSPSRWEQFF. As DNA, the CDR3 is TGTGCCAGCAGCTCACCTTCGCGCTGGGAGCAGTTCTTC. The rearrangement links TRBV6-6 to TRBJ2-1, with D hard to call. The ends were cut back, 6 bases at V and 10 bases at J, with 16 bases in the middle. The CDR3 totals 13 residues. From germline, CDR1 is MNHNY and CDR2 SVGAGI (reference sequence).

The J gene is TRBJ1-1, the V gene TRBV4-3, with TRBD1 matching 11 bases. The germline V gene has CDR1 LGHNA and CDR2 YSLEER. Germline trimming cut 6 bases from V and 8 bases from J; bases unmatched to any gene: 8. The CDR3 is 14 residues long. The CDR3, as DNA: TGCGCCAGCAGATTCTGGGACAGGGGGATAGAAGCTTTCTTT. Encoded protein: CASRFWDRGIEAFF.

In this sample, this clone turned up a few times. The chain employs TRBV30 and TRBJ1-1, with unresolved D. Trimming cost V 0 bases and J 1 base, with 6 bases left between them. Germline values: CDR1 GTSNPN, CDR2 SVGIG (reference sequence). The CDR3 length is 13 residues. This CDR3 reads CAWSVQTNTEAFF. The CDR3 coding sequence is TGTGCCTGGAGTGTACAGACGAACACTGAAGCTTTCTTT.